Shown below are 9 T cell receptor beta chains from a single sample sequenced in a study of T cells in Graves' hyperthyroidism and ophthalmopathy. Amplified TCR beta CDR3 regions came from RNA transcripts. The study used the HTBI primer set for a first-round RT-PCR of the TCR CDR3. TCRdb passed the multiplex PCR reads through MiXCR, listing each CDR3 protein once. The sample yields over 250,000 distinct CDR3 sequences, about 13% seen once. Material: blood. Source of these receptors: a woman in her 40s with Graves' ophthalmopathy.

This clonotype was recorded many times. The gene calls are TRBV20-1 and TRBJ1-5, with 7 bases aligning to TRBD1. The germline gives CDR1 DFQATT, CDR2 SNEGSKA (reference sequence). CDR3 length equals 15 residues. V lost 1 base to trimming and J lost 5 bases; unmatched junction nucleotides: 8. The CDR3 sequence is CSARVPTGVDQPQHF. The CDR3 coding sequence is TGCAGTGCTAGAGTGCCAACAGGGGTGGATCAGCCCCAGCATTTT.

V is TRBV4-1 and J is TRBJ1-1; D call uncertain. The CDR3 length is 14 residues. The germline V gene has CDR1 MGHRA and CDR2 YSYEKL. Trimming cost V 4 bases and J 1 base, with 10 bases left between them. Here the CDR3 DNA reads TGCGCCAGCAGCCGACCGGGATCGAACACTGAAGCTTTCTTT. This encodes CASSRPGSNTEAFF.

CDR3 sequence reads: CASSSVAGGPGFEETQYF. CDR3 bases: TGTGCCAGTTCCTCGGTAGCGGGAGGGCCTGGATTTGAAGAGACCCAGTACTTC. The gene calls are TRBV19 and TRBJ2-5, with 11 bases lining up with TRBD2. Germline-derived CDR1 and CDR2 are LNHDA and SQIVND (reference sequence). The CDR3 spans 18 residues. The V segment lost 8 bases and the J segment 3 bases; nucleotides outside the gene matches: 17. Looking up the rest from reference TRBV19 and TRBJ2-5 gives the full variable domain: DGGITQSPKYLFRKEGQNVTLSCEQNLNHDAMYWYRQDPGQGLRLIYYSQIVNDFQKGDIAEGYSVSREKKESFPLTVTSAQKNPTAFYLCASSSVAGGPGFEETQYFGPGTRLLVL.

This clonotype occurred many times. The chain joins TRBV7-8 to TRBJ1-2, with D perhaps matching TRBD1 (5 bases). V was shortened by 5 bases and J by 7 bases, with 23 bases between the two germline ends. Germline values: CDR1 SGHVS, CDR2 FQNEAQ. The CDR3 loop spans 16 amino acids. The DNA of the CDR3 is TGTGCCAGCAGCCCTAAGCGCGGGGGGTGGAAGGCTGGCTACACCTTC. It translates to CASSPKRGGWKAGYTF.

This clonotype was detected ten times or more. The CDR3 protein is CASSWTKTAGLAHDEQYF. In nucleotides, the CDR3 is TGTGCCAGCAGTTGGACCAAGACTGCGGGACTAGCCCACGACGAGCAGTACTTC. This chain links TRBV6-1 with TRBJ2-7; 9 nucleotides agree with TRBD2. This CDR3 region has 18 residues. Germline CDR1 reads MNHNS; CDR2 reads SASEGT. J lost 5 bases, V lost 5 bases, and 19 bases had no gene match.

This clonotype came up many times. The chain joins TRBV10-3 to TRBJ1-2; 9 bases fit TRBD1. This CDR3 contains 16 residues. V shed 2 bases and J 5 bases; nucleotides not matched to a gene: 9. The germline gives CDR1 ENHRY, CDR2 SYGVKD. The CDR3 reads CAISETTGTGIYGYTF. CDR3 DNA sequence: TGTGCCATCAGTGAGACAACCGGGACAGGGATTTATGGCTACACCTTC.

The chain uses TRBV19 and TRBJ2-4, with D possibly being TRBD2 (6 bases). Germline assignment: CDR1 LNHDA and CDR2 SQIVND (reference sequence). The CDR3 contains 15 residues. Deletions cut 4 bases from V and 1 base from J, with 11 bases between. DNA of the CDR3: TGTGCCAGTAGTAATGGCCGGGGGGCCAAAAACATTCAGTACTTC. This sequence encodes CASSNGRGAKNIQYF.

V usage is TRBV19 and J usage is TRBJ1-1, with D perhaps matching TRBD1 (5 bases). Germline values: CDR1 LNHDA, CDR2 SQIVND (reference sequence). The CDR3 is 15 residues long. The germline V and J ends were trimmed by 3 bases and 1 base, with 12 bases remaining between them. For the CDR3, the DNA is TGTGCCAGTAGTATTTGGGGGATATCGAACACTGAAGCTTTCTTT. Its protein is CASSIWGISNTEAFF.

The chain is built from TRBV5-8 and TRBJ1-5, with D possibly TRBD1 on 5 matching bases. Germline V gives CDR1 SGHTS, CDR2 YDEGEE. V was clipped by 4 bases and J by 6 bases, with 17 bases between them. CDR3 length: 15 residues. The CDR3, as DNA: TGTGCCAGCAGCACCTATCTCCAGACAGTTCAGCCCCAGCATTTT. It is translated as CASSTYLQTVQPQHF. The entire variable domain, with the rest obtained from reference TRBV5-8 and TRBJ1-5, is as follows: EAGVTQSPTHLIKTRGQQATLRCSPISGHTSVYWYQQALGLGLQFLLWYDEGEERNRGNFPPRFSGRQFPNYSSELNVNALELEDSALYLCASSTYLQTVQPQHFGDGTRLSIL.